This TCR beta chain was identified during a study of OX40 agonist ivuxolimab in advanced cancers. Looking at the study overall: Ivuxolimab was an agonistic, fully human IgG2 monoclonal antibody directed against OX40 (CD134), a costimulatory receptor. Among the approximately 50 dose-escalation patients, 19 had hepatocellular carcinoma, approximately 15 melanoma, 9 renal cell carcinoma and 9 head and neck cancer. Peripheral TCRbeta sequencing aimed to test whether ivuxolimab altered TCR sequence diversity and caused clonal T-cell expansion. Intravenous ivuxolimab was administered to patients every 2 weeks at six dose levels: 0.01, 0.1, 0.3, 1.5, 3 and 10 mg/kg. Partial responses were achieved by three dose-escalation patients, of whom one had hepatocellular carcinoma and two had cutaneous melanoma. A male proportion of roughly 80% and a mean age of approximately 62 years, ranging from roughly 23 to 79, were recorded for the dose-escalation cohort. The paper describes the monotherapy dose-escalation part (N ≈ 50 patients) of the phase I trial of ivuxolimab. Prior anti-PD-1, anti-PD-L1 or anti-CTLA-4 therapy was permitted, and checkpoint inhibitors had been received by roughly two fifths of dose-escalation patients.

To sequence the TCRbeta CDR3 region, genomic DNA was isolated from the sorted cells. The immunoSEQ Assay was used to sequence the TCRbeta CDR3 regions. As stored in TCRdb, this immuneACCESS dataset retains in-frame rearrangements with V and J assigned. A fraction of the clones does not appear; measured against another copy, unresolved V genes explain less than half of the discrepancy, and the remainder lacks a known reason. Recorded for this sample are 55,000 to 70,000 clones; roughly 85% of them occurred a single time. In total, the top ten clones hold 4.7% of the sample. What the authors observed across the whole study: The antigen specificity of the peripheral T cells that underwent clonal expansion was not determined. Low levels of normalized T-cell clonal expansion were also seen in some nonresponding patients. After ivuxolimab, CD8+ T cells had more expanded clones than CD4+ T cells on average. Partial responders in the 0.1-3.0 mg/kg groups had among the lowest normalized peripheral clonal expansion, especially among CD8+ T cells. At doses of 0.1 to 3.0 mg/kg, clonal expansion of both CD4+ and CD8+ T cells in blood was seen between baseline and week 6.

The trial excluded patients who had a history of autoimmune disease or who were on systemic immunosuppression. Peripheral blood for TCR sequencing was collected from all dose cohorts at baseline, on cycle 4 day 1, and on cycle 7 day 1. Samples came from an open-label, multicenter, first-in-human phase I dose-escalation trial of ivuxolimab. Adults with locally advanced or metastatic melanoma, renal cell carcinoma, hepatocellular carcinoma or head and neck squamous cell carcinoma were enrolled in the trial. Before TCR sequencing, CD4+ and CD8+ T cells were separately sorted from peripheral blood. Remarks on this clone: Its cognate antigen has yet to be identified. Per-base quality was not reported, and no clone a single base away is much larger than it.

This clonotype was obtained from an adult with an advanced solid tumor such as melanoma, head and neck, liver or kidney cancer. This sample comprised CD4+ or CD8+ T cells sorted from blood, obtained in a trial of the OX40 agonist ivuxolimab.

The bases read TGTGCCAGCAGCCCGGACAGGATCAATGAAAAACTGTTTTTT. The encoded protein is CASSPDRINEKLFF. Rearrangement joined TRBV5-5 to TRBJ1-4, with 7 bases matching TRBD1. The CDR3 measures 14 amino acids from cysteine to phenylalanine. The sequence is cut down to CDR3 DNA, 42 bases in frame from base 1. For this chain, trimming is 4 bases at the V end and 5 bases at the J end, and the number of junction bases without a gene match is 5. From a lookup of the germline V gene (reference sequence), CDR1 and CDR2 are SGHKS and YYEKEE.